This T cell receptor beta chain was identified during a study of T cell changes during pregnancy in multiple sclerosis. The germline V gene encodes CDR1 SGHAT and CDR2 FQNNGV. CDR3 length equals 19 residues. The V gene end was trimmed by 2 bases and the J gene end by 3 bases; junction bases not matched to a gene: 18. Only in-frame clones appear in the TCRdb table, and some are missing; sequencing was by immunoSEQ multiplex PCR. The sample has 50,000 to 60,000 clones; 89% are singletons. The genes are TRBV11-2 and TRBJ1-1; 7 nucleotides align to TRBD1. The TCR comes from a female donor with multiple sclerosis, enrolled in a pregnancy study. The sequencing here drew on peripheral blood, taken after pregnancy. The DNA for the CDR3 is TGTGCCAGCAGCTTACGCCAGACAGGGCGAAAGTCTAGGGACACTGAAGCTTTCTTT. Translating it yields CASSLRQTGRKSRDTEAFF. The full variable domain, in which reference TRBV11-2 and TRBJ1-1 provide the parts outside the CDR3, is EAGVAQSPRYKIIEKRQSVAFWCNPISGHATLYWYQQILGQGPKLLIQFQNNGVVDDSQLPKDRFSAERLKGVDSTLKIQPAKLEDSAVYLCASSLRQTGRKSRDTEAFFGQGTRLTVV.